One sample yielded the 24 T cell receptor beta chains listed below, sequenced in a study of T cell responses to AZD1222 COVID-19 vaccine. TCRdb's table, derived via immunoSEQ multiplex PCR, lists solely in-frame clones and lacks some. The table includes about 150,000 clones, approximately 87% detected once. The sample in question was peripheral blood, obtained on day 0 of MenACWY control vaccination. These receptor sequences come from an adult in good health.

The CDR3 DNA reads TGTGCCATCAGAGGACAGTTGAACACTGAAGCTTTCTTT. Its protein product is CAIRGQLNTEAFF. The J gene is TRBJ1-1, the V gene TRBV10-3; a possible D gene is TRBD1 (6 bases). V lost 6 bases and J lost 0, with 8 bases in between. Germline V lookup: CDR1 ENHRY, CDR2 SYGVKD. The CDR3 has 13 amino acids.

The chain recombines TRBV6-5 with TRBJ2-3, with D maybe TRBD1 (5 bases). Trimming pared 11 bases from V and 5 bases from J, leaving 23 bases between. Germline assignment: CDR1 MNHEY and CDR2 SVGAGI. The CDR3 is 15 amino acids. The CDR3, as DNA: TGTGCCGCCAGCAGTTTTAATGGGGCGGTAGATACGCAGTATTTT. As protein: CAASSFNGAVDTQYF.

The chain recombines TRBV6-1 with TRBJ1-2; possibly TRBD1 for D (5 bases). Germline CDR1 is MNHNS and CDR2 is SASEGT. V was clipped by 2 bases and J by 4 bases, with 17 bases between them. This CDR3 is built from 16 residues. CDR3 region: CASSERAGAEGYGYTF. CDR3 DNA sequence: TGTGCCAGCAGTGAACGGGCCGGGGCTGAAGGCTATGGCTACACCTTC.

The rearrangement joins TRBV11-3 to TRBJ2-7; D ambiguous. The CDR3 spans 14 residues. Germline assignment: CDR1 SGHNT and CDR2 YENEEA. V was pared by 1 base and J by 0 bases, with 7 bases between. The CDR3 nucleotides read TGTGCCAGCAGCTTAGGGGTCAGCTCCTACGAGCAGTACTTC. It translates to CASSLGVSSYEQYF. Using reference TRBV11-3 and TRBJ2-7 for the parts outside the CDR3, the full variable domain is EAGVVQSPRYKIIEKKQPVAFWCNPISGHNTLYWYLQNLGQGPELLIRYENEEAVDDSQLPKDRFSAERLKGVDSTLKIQPAELGDSAVYLCASSLGVSSYEQYFGPGTRLTVT.

The chain joins TRBV7-8 to TRBJ2-7; 9 nucleotides align to TRBD1. Germline lookup yields CDR1 SGHVS and CDR2 FQNEAQ. This CDR3 spans 17 amino acids. Unmatched junction bases numbered 13, after V lost 3 bases and J lost 4 bases. The CDR3 DNA reads TGTGCCAGCAGCTTGGAACAGGGGGCCGATAGCCCGTACGAGCAGTACGTC. Translating it yields CASSLEQGADSPYEQYV.

This chain connects TRBV21-1 to TRBJ2-7; whether TRBD2, the table's D call, matches the DNA was not checked. TRBV21-1 is annotated as a pseudogene. The CDR3 extends over 17 amino acids. Here the CDR3 DNA reads TGTGCCAGCAGCAACGAGCTAGCGGGAGGAGGGTGGTACGAGCAGTACTTC. Encoded protein: CASSNELAGGGWYEQYF.

The rearrangement joins TRBV11-2 to TRBJ1-3; D not resolved. Trimming cost V 4 bases and J 4 bases, with 8 bases left between them. The CDR3 runs 13 residues. CDR1 and CDR2 (germline): SGHAT, FQNNGV. In nucleotides, the CDR3 is TGTGCCAGCAGCTCCCAGACGGGAAACACCATATATTTT. Its protein product is CASSSQTGNTIYF. The variable domain in full, with the rest retrieved from reference TRBV11-2 and TRBJ1-3, is EAGVAQSPRYKIIEKRQSVAFWCNPISGHATLYWYQQILGQGPKLLIQFQNNGVVDDSQLPKDRFSAERLKGVDSTLKIQPAKLEDSAVYLCASSSQTGNTIYFGEGSWLTVV.

The table lists this clone with a count of one. This chain links TRBV5-1 with TRBJ1-1, with a tentative D call TRBD1 (5 bases). V gave up 0 bases and J gave up 1 base, with 7 bases separating them. CDR1 is SGHRS, CDR2 YFSETQ, per germline. This CDR3 is 14 amino acids long. The CDR3 DNA is TGCGCCAGCAGCTTGGCCGGGGGGAACACTGAAGCTTTCTTT. As protein: CASSLAGGNTEAFF.

V is TRBV7-2 and J is TRBJ1-6; no clear D gene. This CDR3 region has 15 residues. V gave up 5 bases and J gave up 10 bases, with 18 bases separating them. CDR1 is SGHTA, CDR2 FQGNSA, per germline. As DNA, the CDR3 is TGTGCCAGCAGCCCTAGGGTCCGAGGAAGCTCACCCCTCCACTTT. It yields the protein CASSPRVRGSSPLHF.

The chain couples TRBV10-3 to TRBJ1-1; no clear D gene. Per the germline V gene, CDR1 is ENHRY and CDR2 is SYGVKD. The CDR3 totals 16 residues. V was trimmed by 0 bases and J by 0 bases, leaving 11 bases between them. The DNA for the CDR3 is TGTGCCATCAGTGAGTCGTTTGCGGTCATGAACACTGAAGCTTTCTTT. It yields the protein CAISESFAVMNTEAFF.

This chain links TRBV10-2 with TRBJ2-1; TRBD2 matches at 10 bases. Per germline, CDR1 WSHSY and CDR2 SAAADI. With 0 bases clipped from V and 14 bases from J, the junction kept 7 bases outside the gene matches. CDR3 length equals 14 residues. The CDR3 DNA reads as TGCGCCAGCAGTGAGTCGAGTCTAGCGGGAGAGGAGTTCTTC. The encoded protein is CASSESSLAGEEFF.

The V and J genes are TRBV11-2 and TRBJ2-1; 11 nucleotides line up with TRBD2. The CDR3 runs to 16 residues. The V gene's germline CDR1 is SGHAT and CDR2 FQNNGV. Trimming removed 8 bases from V and 5 bases from J; junction bases left unmatched: 11. The CDR3 region is CASADVASGGNNEQFF. CDR3 nucleotides: TGTGCCAGCGCCGACGTGGCTAGCGGGGGGAACAATGAGCAGTTCTTC.

The chain recombines TRBV13 with TRBJ1-2, with a tentative D call TRBD1 (5 bases). Per germline, CDR1 PRHDT and CDR2 FYEKMQ (reference sequence). CDR3 length equals 14 residues. Trimming left V 1 base short and J 4 bases short, with 10 bases between. CDR3 in DNA: TGTGCCAGCAGCTTAGCAGGGTCTGGCTATGGCTACACCTTC. As protein: CASSLAGSGYGYTF. The full variable domain, its missing parts supplied by reference TRBV13 and TRBJ1-2, is AAGVIQSPRHLIKEKRETATLKCYPIPRHDTVYWYQQGPGQDPQFLISFYEKMQSDKGSIPDRFSAQQFSDYHSELNMSSLELGDSALYFCASSLAGSGYGYTFGSGTRLTVV.

The chain joins TRBV7-8 to TRBJ2-5; possibly TRBD1 for D (6 bases). Germline CDR1 is SGHVS and CDR2 is FQNEAQ. V lost 4 bases to trimming and J lost 0 bases, with 15 bases between them. The CDR3 is made up of 16 amino acids. DNA of the CDR3: TGTGCCAGCAGCTCTGGGACACCTATTAACCAAGAGACCCAGTACTTC. Its protein is CASSSGTPINQETQYF.

V gene TRBV30 combines with J gene TRBJ2-1; 9 positions agree with TRBD2. The CDR3 sequence is 14 residues long. Germline V lookup: CDR1 GTSNPN, CDR2 SVGIG (reference sequence). With V trimmed by 0 bases and J by 4 bases, 1 base remained unmatched. The CDR3 spells CAWSVAGGYNEQFF. In DNA form, the CDR3 reads TGTGCCTGGAGTGTAGCGGGAGGATACAATGAGCAGTTCTTC.

The V and J genes are TRBV6-5 and TRBJ2-5; D is unresolved. Per the germline V gene, CDR1 is MNHEY and CDR2 is SVGAGI. The ends were cut back, 7 bases at V and 4 bases at J, with 13 bases in the middle. There are 13 residues in the CDR3. The CDR3 protein is CASTGVRSETQYF. As DNA, the CDR3 is TGTGCCAGCACTGGGGTGCGCTCAGAGACCCAGTACTTC.

The chain is built from TRBV7-2 and TRBJ2-1; 10 nucleotides agree with TRBD1. CDR3 size: 14 residues. Per the germline V gene, CDR1 is SGHTA and CDR2 is FQGNSA. V shed 5 bases and J 7 bases; nucleotides not matched to a gene: 5. CDR3 amino acids: CASSTGQGINEQFF. DNA of the CDR3: TGTGCCAGCAGCACGGGACAGGGGATTAATGAGCAGTTCTTC. Variable domain in full (rest from reference TRBV7-2 and TRBJ2-1): GAGVSQSPSNKVTEKGKDVELRCDPISGHTALYWYRQSLGQGLEFLIYFQGNSAPDKSGLPSDRFSAERTGGSVSTLTIQRTQQEDSAVYLCASSTGQGINEQFFGPGTRLTVL.

The rearrangement joins TRBV6-2 or TRBV6-3 to TRBJ2-2; TRBD2 agrees at 13 bases. Germline CDR1 is MNHEY and CDR2 is SVGEGT. CDR3 length: 15 residues. V was pared by 5 bases and J by 9 bases, with 6 bases of the junction left unmatched. CDR3 amino acids: CASSNGLAGVRELFF. The CDR3, as DNA: TGTGCCAGCAGTAATGGACTAGCGGGAGTTCGGGAGCTGTTTTTT.

This chain uses TRBV7-8 with TRBJ2-2; no reliable D call. The germline V gene encodes CDR1 SGHVS and CDR2 FQNEAQ. V lost 3 bases and J 2 bases, leaving 10 bases between the germline ends. The CDR3 runs to 15 residues. The CDR3 sequence is CASSLGLANTGELFF. The CDR3 DNA sequence: TGTGCCAGCAGCTTGGGCCTTGCTAACACCGGGGAGCTGTTTTTT.

About this clone itself: A read error may explain this, as a much larger clone is one base away. This chain uses TRBV12-3 or TRBV12-4 with TRBJ2-2; D is uncertain. The CDR3 is 11 residues long. V was trimmed by 3 bases and J by 7 bases, leaving 3 bases between them. This chain's CDR3 is CASSFGGELFF. The CDR3 bases are TGTGCCAGCAGTTTTGGCGGGGAGCTGTTTTTT.

The chain has TRBV10-3 and TRBJ2-7; unclear D gene. The ends were cut back, 0 bases at V and 2 bases at J, with 14 bases in the middle. The CDR3 length is 16 residues. CDR1 ENHRY and CDR2 SYGVKD come from the germline V gene. CDR3 loop: CAISESTGSYPYEQYF. As DNA, the CDR3 is TGTGCCATCAGTGAGTCGACGGGTTCCTACCCCTACGAGCAGTACTTC.

This sequence joins TRBV27 and TRBJ2-7; TRBD1 agrees at 7 bases. J lost 2 bases, V lost 5 bases, and 6 bases had no gene match. CDR3 size: 14 residues. Germline V gene lookup returns CDR1 MNHEY and CDR2 SMNVEV (reference sequence). As DNA, the CDR3 is TGTGCCAGCAGTATGCCGGGACAGCCCTACGAGCAGTACTTC. It yields the protein CASSMPGQPYEQYF.

The genes are TRBV7-2 and TRBJ2-5; possibly TRBD1 for D (6 bases). The CDR3 is made up of 14 amino acids. CDR1 SGHTA and CDR2 FQGNSA come from the germline V gene. With 7 bases removed from V and 4 bases from J, the gap between germline ends came to 16 bases. This CDR3 is CASNDQGYLETQYF. In DNA form, the CDR3 reads TGTGCCAGCAACGATCAGGGGTACCTAGAGACCCAGTACTTC.

The CDR3: CATSDPKVPEAFF. DNA of the CDR3: TGTGCCACCAGTGATCCCAAGGTTCCTGAAGCTTTCTTT. The V call is TRBV24-1, the J call TRBJ1-1; D not resolved. The V gene's germline CDR1 is KGHDR and CDR2 SFDVKD. This CDR3 comprises 13 residues. Trimming cost V 3 bases and J 6 bases, with 10 bases left between them.